This is a list of T cell receptor beta chains from one sample in a study of vaccination and CD4 T cells after COVID-19. TCRdb called the PCR reads again in MiXCR, with one record for every CDR3 protein. The sample lists some 16,000 distinct CDR3 sequences, 60% to 80% occurring once. Which antigens these TCRs recognize remains unknown. Specimen: CD4+ T cells from blood, cultured in vitro. These receptors all come from a human donor who had recovered from COVID-19. Both conserved end residues are part of each CDR3. Fields, in order: clone size, D gene, V gene, CDR3 length, J gene, CDR3 DNA, CDR3 protein. D genes are given only for firm matches. Rows give clone size only sometimes, using once, few, many, or a class for an expanded clone.

abundance: -; d_gene: -; v_gene: TRBV6-2/TRBV6-3; len: 14; j_gene: TRBJ1-5; CDR3nt: TGTGCCAGCAGTTTATTCCGAGAGAATCAGCCCCAGCATTTT; CDR3aa: CASSLFRENQPQHF
abundance: -; d_gene: -; v_gene: TRBV7-9; len: 15; j_gene: TRBJ2-2; CDR3nt: TGTGCCAGCAGCGCGCCGGGACAGAACACCGGGGAGCTGTTTTTT; CDR3aa: CASSAPGQNTGELFF
abundance: -; d_gene: -; v_gene: TRBV20-1; len: 15; j_gene: TRBJ2-2; CDR3nt: TGCAGTGCCCTCATGGTTACCCCGGGAACCGGGGAGCTGTTTTTT; CDR3aa: CSALMVTPGTGELFF
abundance: -; d_gene: TRBD1; v_gene: TRBV6-1; len: 15; j_gene: TRBJ1-2; CDR3nt: TGTGCCAGCAGATCCCCGGGACAGGGAAACTATGGCTACACCTTC; CDR3aa: CASRSPGQGNYGYTF
abundance: -; d_gene: -; v_gene: TRBV19; len: 14; j_gene: TRBJ1-6; CDR3nt: TGTGCCAGTAGTTCCAGGGGCGGGAGTTCACCCCTCCACTTT; CDR3aa: CASSSRGGSSPLHF
abundance: few; d_gene: TRBD1; v_gene: TRBV20-1; len: 14; j_gene: TRBJ1-5; CDR3nt: TGCAGTGCTAGAGGGGACAGTAAGAATCAGCCCCAGCATTTT; CDR3aa: CSARGDSKNQPQHF
abundance: -; d_gene: TRBD1; v_gene: TRBV5-4; len: 13; j_gene: TRBJ1-1; CDR3nt: TGTGCCAGCAGCAACAGGGGGGGAACTGAAGCTTTCTTT; CDR3aa: CASSNRGGTEAFF
abundance: few; d_gene: -; v_gene: TRBV20-1; len: 13; j_gene: TRBJ1-2; CDR3nt: TGCAGTGCTAGAAGCGACAGGCGGTATGGCTACACCTTC; CDR3aa: CSARSDRRYGYTF
abundance: few; d_gene: -; v_gene: TRBV19; len: 14; j_gene: TRBJ2-3; CDR3nt: TGTGCCAGTAGTGCGGGACGGGGCACAGATACGCAGTATTTT; CDR3aa: CASSAGRGTDTQYF
abundance: -; d_gene: -; v_gene: TRBV2; len: 15; j_gene: TRBJ2-3; CDR3nt: TGTGCCAGCAAAAGGAGGGAGTTTGATTCAGATACGCAGTATTTT; CDR3aa: CASKRREFDSDTQYF
abundance: once; d_gene: TRBD1; v_gene: TRBV18; len: 16; j_gene: TRBJ1-1; CDR3nt: TGTGCCAGCTCACCAGGGGACAGGGGGTACTGGACTGAAGCTTTCTTT; CDR3aa: CASSPGDRGYWTEAFF
abundance: -; d_gene: TRBD1; v_gene: TRBV10-3; len: 16; j_gene: TRBJ1-2; CDR3nt: TGTGCCATCAGTGAGAGGACAGGGGGTTCTAACTATGGCTACACCTTC; CDR3aa: CAISERTGGSNYGYTF
abundance: -; d_gene: -; v_gene: TRBV30; len: 12; j_gene: TRBJ1-2; CDR3nt: TGTGCCTGGAGGCGGGAGCCAGGTGGCTACACCTTC; CDR3aa: CAWRREPGGYTF
abundance: -; d_gene: -; v_gene: TRBV20-1; len: 11; j_gene: TRBJ1-2; CDR3nt: TGCAGTGCTAATCAGGGGCATGGCTACACCTTC; CDR3aa: CSANQGHGYTF
abundance: -; d_gene: TRBD2; v_gene: TRBV7-9; len: 16; j_gene: TRBJ2-5; CDR3nt: TGTGCCAGCAGCTCCCCCGGGCGGGAGGATTGGGAGACCCAGTACTTC; CDR3aa: CASSSPGREDWETQYF
abundance: -; d_gene: -; v_gene: TRBV5-1; len: 15; j_gene: TRBJ1-2; CDR3nt: TGCGCCAGCAGCGTCACAGGGATCCCTAACTATGGCTACACCTTC; CDR3aa: CASSVTGIPNYGYTF
abundance: -; d_gene: -; v_gene: TRBV7-9; len: 14; j_gene: TRBJ1-1; CDR3nt: TGTGCCAGCAGCCGGGGGCTCGGGGTCGCTGAAGCTTTCTTT; CDR3aa: CASSRGLGVAEAFF
abundance: few; d_gene: -; v_gene: TRBV7-9; len: 16; j_gene: TRBJ1-2; CDR3nt: TGTGCCAGCAGCTCAAGTCGGGCATCGTCGGGCTATGGCTACACCTTC; CDR3aa: CASSSSRASSGYGYTF
abundance: -; d_gene: TRBD1; v_gene: TRBV7-9; len: 13; j_gene: TRBJ1-1; CDR3nt: TGTGCCAGCAGCTTTGGACAGGGGGCTGAAGCTTTCTTT; CDR3aa: CASSFGQGAEAFF
abundance: -; d_gene: TRBD1; v_gene: TRBV7-2; len: 16; j_gene: TRBJ1-2; CDR3nt: TGTGCCAGCAGCGTTTCGAAAGGATTGACAGGGAGTGGCTACACCTTC; CDR3aa: CASSVSKGLTGSGYTF
abundance: -; d_gene: TRBD1; v_gene: TRBV12-3/TRBV12-4; len: 14; j_gene: TRBJ1-2; CDR3nt: TGTGCCAGCAGTTTAGGCCGGGACAGCTATGGCTACACCTTC; CDR3aa: CASSLGRDSYGYTF
abundance: -; d_gene: TRBD1; v_gene: TRBV7-9; len: 15; j_gene: TRBJ2-3; CDR3nt: TGTGCCAGCAGCCGGCGGGGACAGGACACAGATACGCAGTATTTT; CDR3aa: CASSRRGQDTDTQYF
abundance: -; d_gene: -; v_gene: TRBV7-2; len: 15; j_gene: TRBJ1-3; CDR3nt: TGTGCCAGCAGCTTAGAGGTCAGGGTCTTGGACACCATATATTTT; CDR3aa: CASSLEVRVLDTIYF
abundance: -; d_gene: TRBD1; v_gene: TRBV10-3; len: 14; j_gene: TRBJ1-2; CDR3nt: TGTGCCATCAGTGAGTCGTGGGACAGTGATGGCTACACCTTC; CDR3aa: CAISESWDSDGYTF
abundance: once; d_gene: TRBD2; v_gene: TRBV20-1; len: 14; j_gene: TRBJ2-1; CDR3nt: TGCAGTGCTAGACTAGCGGGAGAGGACAATGAGCAGTTCTTC; CDR3aa: CSARLAGEDNEQFF
abundance: -; d_gene: TRBD1; v_gene: TRBV20-1; len: 16; j_gene: TRBJ2-3; CDR3nt: TGCAGTGCTAGAGATCAAGGACAGGGTAGGCCAGATACGCAGTATTTT; CDR3aa: CSARDQGQGRPDTQYF
abundance: once; d_gene: TRBD2; v_gene: TRBV20-1; len: 15; j_gene: TRBJ2-1; CDR3nt: TGCAGTGCTAGAGAGGGAGCGGGGGGATACAATGAGCAGTTCTTC; CDR3aa: CSAREGAGGYNEQFF
abundance: -; d_gene: TRBD1; v_gene: TRBV7-2; len: 16; j_gene: TRBJ1-2; CDR3nt: TGTGCCAGCAGCAGCTCGACCGGGACAGGGGATAATGGCTACACCTTC; CDR3aa: CASSSSTGTGDNGYTF
abundance: few; d_gene: -; v_gene: TRBV20-1; len: 14; j_gene: TRBJ1-1; CDR3nt: TGCAGTGCTAGACGGGGAAGCATGAACACTGAAGCTTTCTTT; CDR3aa: CSARRGSMNTEAFF
abundance: -; d_gene: -; v_gene: TRBV6-1; len: 14; j_gene: TRBJ1-6; CDR3nt: TGTGCCAGCAGTCCAGGGACACGGTTATCACCCCTCCACTTT; CDR3aa: CASSPGTRLSPLHF
abundance: few; d_gene: -; v_gene: TRBV20-1; len: 13; j_gene: TRBJ2-2; CDR3nt: TGCAGTGCCGGGACTTTGGACACCGGGGAGCTGTTTTTT; CDR3aa: CSAGTLDTGELFF
abundance: -; d_gene: -; v_gene: TRBV6-1; len: 14; j_gene: TRBJ1-2; CDR3nt: TGTGCCAGCAGTGCGGTGGGAATTAACTATGGCTACACCTTC; CDR3aa: CASSAVGINYGYTF
abundance: -; d_gene: TRBD1; v_gene: TRBV20-1; len: 17; j_gene: TRBJ1-2; CDR3nt: TGCAGTGCTAGCGACAAGACAGGGGCCAACAGATTAAGTGGCTACACCTTC; CDR3aa: CSASDKTGANRLSGYTF
abundance: -; d_gene: TRBD2; v_gene: TRBV4-1; len: 18; j_gene: TRBJ2-7; CDR3nt: TGCGCCAGCAGCAACCCGGGACTAGCGGGAGTAGGGAGCTACGAGCAGTACTTC; CDR3aa: CASSNPGLAGVGSYEQYF
abundance: -; d_gene: -; v_gene: TRBV12-3/TRBV12-4; len: 13; j_gene: TRBJ2-7; CDR3nt: TGTGCCAGCAGTTTCAGGGCATACTACGAGCAGTACTTC; CDR3aa: CASSFRAYYEQYF
abundance: -; d_gene: TRBD2; v_gene: TRBV12-3/TRBV12-4; len: 17; j_gene: TRBJ2-5; CDR3nt: TGTGCCAGCAGTTCCTCGACTAGCGGGGAGATGATAGAGACCCAGTACTTC; CDR3aa: CASSSSTSGEMIETQYF
abundance: -; d_gene: TRBD2; v_gene: TRBV7-6; len: 20; j_gene: TRBJ2-7; CDR3nt: TGTGCCAGCGCTAAAGGCTTAGCTGTATCGTTAGCGGGGGCCAGCTACGAGCAGTACTTC; CDR3aa: CASAKGLAVSLAGASYEQYF
abundance: once; d_gene: TRBD1; v_gene: TRBV15; len: 16; j_gene: TRBJ2-7; CDR3nt: TGTGCCACCAGCAGACGGGGACAGGGGGCGCGTTACGAGCAGTACTTC; CDR3aa: CATSRRGQGARYEQYF
abundance: -; d_gene: -; v_gene: TRBV29-1; len: 12; j_gene: TRBJ1-1; CDR3nt: TGCAGCGTTGGGACGGGGAACACTGAAGCTTTCTTT; CDR3aa: CSVGTGNTEAFF
abundance: -; d_gene: -; v_gene: TRBV2; len: 17; j_gene: TRBJ2-7; CDR3nt: TGTGCCAGCAGTGACTTGGGGTACGCGCGCCAGACCTACGAGCAGTACTTC; CDR3aa: CASSDLGYARQTYEQYF
abundance: -; d_gene: -; v_gene: TRBV7-2; len: 14; j_gene: TRBJ1-2; CDR3nt: TGTGCCAGCAGCTTGTGGGGGCAGGACTATGGCTACACCTTC; CDR3aa: CASSLWGQDYGYTF
abundance: -; d_gene: TRBD1; v_gene: TRBV11-2; len: 16; j_gene: TRBJ1-2; CDR3nt: TGTGCCAGCAGCCCGTCGGACAGGGGACTAAGCTATGGCTACACCTTC; CDR3aa: CASSPSDRGLSYGYTF
abundance: -; d_gene: -; v_gene: TRBV27; len: 19; j_gene: TRBJ1-6; CDR3nt: TGTGCCAGCAGTTATGACAGAACGGTTATACGAGGTGGGATTTCACCCCTCCACTTT; CDR3aa: CASSYDRTVIRGGISPLHF